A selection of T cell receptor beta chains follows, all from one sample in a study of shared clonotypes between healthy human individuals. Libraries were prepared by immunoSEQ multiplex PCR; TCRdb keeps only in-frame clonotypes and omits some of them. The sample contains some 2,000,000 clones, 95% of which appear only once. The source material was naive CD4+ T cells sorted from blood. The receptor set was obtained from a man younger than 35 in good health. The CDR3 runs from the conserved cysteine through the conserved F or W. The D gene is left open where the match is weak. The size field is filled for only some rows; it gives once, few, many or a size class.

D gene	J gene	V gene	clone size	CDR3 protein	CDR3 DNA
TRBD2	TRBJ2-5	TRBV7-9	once	CASRTSGGPQETQYF	TGTGCCAGCCGGACTAGCGGGGGCCCCCAAGAGACCCAGTACTTC
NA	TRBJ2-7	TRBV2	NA	CASSGDLASSYEQYF	TGTGCCAGCAGTGGGGATCTAGCTAGCTCCTACGAGCAGTACTTC
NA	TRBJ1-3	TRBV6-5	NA	CASSYRGAAGNTIYF	TGTGCCAGCAGTTACCGGGGTGCGGCTGGAAACACCATATATTTT
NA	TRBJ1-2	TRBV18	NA	CASSPRGASASYGYTF	TGTGCCAGCTCACCAAGAGGGGCTTCAGCTAGCTATGGTTACACCTTC
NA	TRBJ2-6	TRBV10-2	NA	CASSAQVPGANVLTF	TGCGCCAGCAGCGCCCAAGTTCCTGGGGCCAACGTCCTGACTTTC
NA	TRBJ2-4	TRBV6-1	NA	CASSEGLTGPKNIQYF	TGTGCCAGCAGTGAGGGACTGACAGGGCCTAAAAACATTCAGTACTTC
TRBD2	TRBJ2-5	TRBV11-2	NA	CASSQRLAGAVETQYF	TGTGCCAGCAGTCAAAGACTAGCGGGAGCAGTTGAGACCCAGTACTTC
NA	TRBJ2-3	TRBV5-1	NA	CASSFGETDTQYF	TGCGCCAGCAGCTTCGGGGAGACAGATACGCAGTATTTT
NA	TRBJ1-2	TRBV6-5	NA	CASSRGTPKNYGYTF	TGTGCCAGCAGCCGCGGGACACCGAAAAACTATGGCTACACCTTC
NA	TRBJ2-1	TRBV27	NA	CASSLRDPIYNEQFF	TGTGCCAGCAGCCTCCGGGACCCCATCTACAATGAGCAGTTCTTC
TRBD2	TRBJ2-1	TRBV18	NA	CASSSTSGGYNEQFF	TGTGCCAGCTCATCCACTAGCGGCGGGTACAATGAGCAGTTCTTC
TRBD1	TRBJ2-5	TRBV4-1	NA	CASSQQTGGRETQYF	TGCGCCAGCAGCCAACAGACAGGGGGCCGGGAGACCCAGTACTTC
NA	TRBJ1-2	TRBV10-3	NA	CAISGNRAPPNYGYTF	TGTGCCATCAGCGGGAACAGGGCCCCCCCTAACTATGGCTACACCTTC
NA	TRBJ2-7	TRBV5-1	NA	CASSLLGARNYEQYF	TGCGCCAGCAGCTTGTTGGGGGCGCGGAATTACGAGCAGTACTTC
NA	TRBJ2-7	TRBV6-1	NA	CASSEDSVYEQYF	TGTGCCAGCAGTGAAGATTCGGTTTACGAGCAGTACTTC